This T cell receptor beta chain was captured in a study of cytomegalovirus exposure and HLA in healthy donors. Study results and limitations: A cluster of highly shared sequence variants was likely a sequencing artifact. Both high specificity and high sensitivity reportedly marked the classifier's diagnosis of cytomegalovirus status. Other equally common chains were less clonally expanded than HLA-associated TCR beta chains, a later analysis showed.

The PCR had 60 Vbeta and 13 Jbeta primers. Libraries were prepared by immunoSEQ multiplex PCR; TCRdb keeps only in-frame clonotypes and omits some of them. The table shows under 150,000 clones, with 9.5% occurring only once. This clone was found a few times. Antigen unknown. CDR3 length: 16 amino acids. Germline V CDR1 and CDR2: MGHRA, YSYEKL. The V end lost 0 bases, the J end lost 2 bases, and 8 bases lay between the germline ends. The receptor comes from a man aged 30 to 45 in good health and CMV-seronegative. The chain recombines TRBV4-1 with TRBJ2-6; D may be TRBD2 (5 bases). The sample consisted of PBMCs. The DNA of the CDR3 is TGCGCCAGCAGCCAAGATGCCGGGACTGGGGCCAACGTCCTGACTTTC. Translated: CASSQDAGTGANVLTF.